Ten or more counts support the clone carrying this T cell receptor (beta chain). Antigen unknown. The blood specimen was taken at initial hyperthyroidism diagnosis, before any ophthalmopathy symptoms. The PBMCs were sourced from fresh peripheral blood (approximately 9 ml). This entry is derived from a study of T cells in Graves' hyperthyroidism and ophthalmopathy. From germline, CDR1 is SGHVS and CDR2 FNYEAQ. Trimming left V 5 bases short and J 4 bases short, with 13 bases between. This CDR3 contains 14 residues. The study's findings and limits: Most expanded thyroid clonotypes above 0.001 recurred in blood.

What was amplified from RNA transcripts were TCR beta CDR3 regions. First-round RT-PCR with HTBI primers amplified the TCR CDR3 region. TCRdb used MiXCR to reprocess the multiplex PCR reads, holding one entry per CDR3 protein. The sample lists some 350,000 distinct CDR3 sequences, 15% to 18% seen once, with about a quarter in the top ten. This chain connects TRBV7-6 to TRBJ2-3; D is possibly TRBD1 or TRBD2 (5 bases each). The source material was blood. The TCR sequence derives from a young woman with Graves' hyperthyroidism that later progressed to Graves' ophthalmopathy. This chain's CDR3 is CASSALGDPDTQYF. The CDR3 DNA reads TGTGCCAGCAGCGCTCTAGGGGACCCAGATACGCAGTATTTT.